A single sample gave rise to the 26 T cell receptor beta chains below, sequenced in a study of T cells in Graves' hyperthyroidism and ophthalmopathy. RNA transcripts provided the source from which TCR beta CDR3 regions were amplified. The HTBI primer set was used in a first-round RT-PCR of the TCR CDR3. Using its own MiXCR run on the multiplex PCR reads, TCRdb lists one record per CDR3 protein. The sample holds 600,000 to 650,000 distinct CDR3 sequences; about a fifth are singletons and the top ten take under 35%. Sequenced sample: blood. These receptor sequences come from a man aged 30-40 years with Graves' ophthalmopathy.

This clonotype showed up many times. The chain joins TRBV11-2 to TRBJ2-3; TRBD2 might be the D (5 bases). CDR1 and CDR2 (germline): SGHAT, FQNNGV. The V end was cut by 3 bases, the J end by 5 bases, with 24 bases between. CDR3 length: 18 amino acids. The CDR3 sequence: CASSFAPTVRVNGDTQYF. CDR3 DNA: TGTGCCAGCAGCTTTGCGCCCACAGTGAGGGTTAATGGAGATACGCAGTATTTT.

The V call is TRBV30, the J call TRBJ1-1, with 10 positions matching TRBD1. J was trimmed by 8 bases and V by 3 bases; bases with no gene match: 9. Germline V CDR1 and CDR2: GTSNPN, SVGIG (reference sequence). There are 14 residues in the CDR3. The CDR3 nucleotides are TGTGCCTGGAGGCGCCGGGACAGGGGATCGGAAGCTTTCTTT. It is translated as CAWRRRDRGSEAFF. Full variable domain (outside the CDR3, taken from reference TRBV30 and TRBJ1-1): SQTIHQWPATLVQPVGSPLSLECTVEGTSNPNLYWYRQAAGRGLQLLFYSVGIGQISSEVPQNLSASRPQDRQFILSSKKLLLSDSGFYLCAWRRRDRGSEAFFGQGTRLTVV.

In its sample, this clonotype was seen a few times. The CDR3 here is CSAGQADFNYGYTF. CDR3 coding DNA: TGCAGTGCGGGACAGGCCGACTTCAACTATGGCTACACCTTC. The genes are TRBV20-1 and TRBJ1-2; 8 nucleotides line up with TRBD1. The CDR3 sequence is 14 residues long. V shed 6 bases, J shed 2 bases, and the junction held 8 bases outside the gene matches. Germline CDR1 and CDR2: DFQATT and SNEGSKA (reference sequence).

The sample holds many counts of this clonotype. The V gene is TRBV11-2, the J gene TRBJ2-7; either TRBD1 or TRBD2 may supply D (5 bases each). In germline, CDR1 is SGHAT, CDR2 FQNNGV. The germline V and J ends were trimmed by 4 bases and 3 bases, with 13 bases remaining between them. This CDR3 has 14 amino acids. The CDR3 DNA follows: TGTGCCAGCAGCTCTCCGGGACGGAGCTACGAGCAGTACTTC. It yields the protein CASSSPGRSYEQYF. The whole variable domain, filled in from reference TRBV11-2 and TRBJ2-7, reads EAGVAQSPRYKIIEKRQSVAFWCNPISGHATLYWYQQILGQGPKLLIQFQNNGVVDDSQLPKDRFSAERLKGVDSTLKIQPAKLEDSAVYLCASSSPGRSYEQYFGPGTRLTVT.

A few counts support this clonotype. This sequence joins TRBV7-6 and TRBJ2-1, with TRBD2 matching over 10 bases. Germline V gene data show CDR1 as SGHVS and CDR2 as FNYEAQ. This CDR3 spans 15 amino acids. Unmatched junction bases numbered 11, after V lost 7 bases and J lost 8 bases. The CDR3 coding sequence is TGTGCCAGCACGCTCTCAGCGGGAGGGGGCGATGAGCAGTTCTTC. This codes for CASTLSAGGGDEQFF.

This clonotype was seen a few times. The chain carries TRBV28 and TRBJ1-2, with D tentatively TRBD1 (5 bases). The V gene's germline CDR1 is MDHEN and CDR2 SYDVKM. Between the trimmed V and J ends, which lost 2 bases and 3 bases, there was a span of 16 bases. The CDR3 contains 16 residues. The CDR3 bases are TGTGCCAGCAGTTTAGGATCGGGGCCCCGTGACTATGGCTACACCTTC. Its protein product is CASSLGSGPRDYGYTF.

A few counts support this clonotype. The chain employs TRBV27 and TRBJ2-3; 9 nucleotides line up with TRBD1. This CDR3 is built from 20 residues. J lost 0 bases, V lost 5 bases, and 18 bases had no gene match. Per germline, CDR1 MNHEY and CDR2 SMNVEV (reference sequence). The CDR3 reads CASSASGTGFSGSSTDTQYF. CDR3 DNA: TGTGCCAGCAGTGCCTCCGGGACAGGGTTCTCAGGATCTAGCACAGATACGCAGTATTTT.

The V and J genes are TRBV9 and TRBJ2-2; 10 positions agree with TRBD2. CDR3 length: 14 amino acids. Germline CDR1 SGDLS, CDR2 YYNGEE. V dropped 5 bases and J dropped 3; count of bases not matched to a gene: 1. The CDR3 region has the DNA TGTGCCAGCAGAGCGGGAGGGGACACCGGGGAGCTGTTTTTT. Translating it yields CASRAGGDTGELFF.

The chain has TRBV4-1 and TRBJ2-7; a weak D match, TRBD1 (6 bases). Germline CDR1 is MGHRA and CDR2 is YSYEKL. Trimming removed 0 bases from V and 6 bases from J, with 12 bases in between. This CDR3 comprises 14 residues. The CDR3 sequence is CASSQDHWTAEQYF. Here the CDR3 DNA reads TGCGCCAGCAGCCAAGATCATTGGACAGCCGAGCAGTACTTC.

CDR3 loop: CASSILRGSNQPQHF. DNA for the CDR3: TGTGCCAGTAGTATTTTAAGGGGAAGCAATCAGCCCCAGCATTTT. The rearrangement links TRBV19 to TRBJ1-5; D possibly corresponds to TRBD1 (5 bases). V was pared by 3 bases and J by 1 base, with 10 bases between. Germline-derived CDR1 and CDR2 are LNHDA and SQIVND (reference sequence). The CDR3 is 15 residues long.

This chain uses TRBV11-2 with TRBJ2-7; 11 bases match TRBD2. V trimming: 1 base; J trimming: 2 bases; junction bases outside the gene matches: 7. This CDR3 is built from 17 residues. The germline V gene has CDR1 SGHAT and CDR2 FQNNGV. The CDR3 loop reads CASSLGISGRGPYEQYF. As DNA, the CDR3 is TGTGCCAGCAGCTTAGGGATTAGCGGGAGGGGCCCCTACGAGCAGTACTTC.

This clonotype has a count of ten or more. The chain links TRBV5-1 to TRBJ1-1; D remains ambiguous. Germline V gives CDR1 SGHRS, CDR2 YFSETQ. V gave up 0 bases and J gave up 0 bases, with 6 bases separating them. This CDR3 contains 14 residues. The CDR3 loop reads CASSLVAMNTEAFF. The CDR3 nucleotides read TGCGCCAGCAGCTTGGTTGCGATGAACACTGAAGCTTTCTTT.

This clonotype was counted only a few times. The V gene is TRBV6-2 or TRBV6-3, the J gene TRBJ2-7; unclear D gene. There are 11 residues in the CDR3. V was cut by 7 bases and J by 3 bases, with 7 bases left in between. Germline CDR1 MNHEY, CDR2 SVGEGT. The CDR3 coding sequence is TGTGCCAGCACACAAGGCTACGAGCAGTACTTC. It yields the protein CASTQGYEQYF.

The chain has TRBV30 and TRBJ1-5; D remains ambiguous. Trimming removed 8 bases from V and 7 bases from J, with 15 bases in between. CDR1 and CDR2 from the germline V gene are GTSNPN and SVGIG (reference sequence). The length of the CDR3 is 12 residues. The CDR3 sequence is CAKRVPNQPQHF. CDR3 DNA sequence: TGTGCCAAGAGGGTCCCAAACCAGCCCCAGCATTTT.

This clonotype was counted ten times or more. The V and J genes are TRBV30 and TRBJ2-2; D is uncertain. Germline V lookup: CDR1 GTSNPN, CDR2 SVGIG (reference sequence). This CDR3 region has 15 residues. The V and J ends lost 1 base and 7 bases respectively, with 16 bases between them. This CDR3 reads CAWSGGAILGGELFF. The DNA of the CDR3 is TGTGCCTGGAGTGGTGGCGCCATCCTTGGCGGGGAGCTGTTTTTT.

A single count supports this clonotype. The chain couples TRBV24-1 to TRBJ2-1, with 13 positions matching TRBD2. Germline CDR1 reads KGHDR; CDR2 reads SFDVKD. J gave up 7 bases and V 4 bases, and 9 bases lay outside the gene matches. This CDR3 has 17 amino acids. The CDR3 is CATSDATSGRAANEQFF. The CDR3 bases are TGTGCCACCAGTGACGCCACTAGCGGGAGGGCCGCAAATGAGCAGTTCTTC.

J is TRBJ1-1 and V is TRBV6-5, with D perhaps TRBD1 (6 bases). CDR3 length: 13 amino acids. The germline V gene encodes CDR1 MNHEY and CDR2 SVGAGI. V was clipped by 0 bases and J by 8 bases, with 10 bases between them. The CDR3 DNA reads TGTGCCAGCAGTTACTCGCCCGGGGGCGAAGCTTTCTTT. Protein product: CASSYSPGGEAFF.

This clonotype turned up a few times. The V gene is TRBV20-1, the J gene TRBJ2-7; 7 bases fit TRBD2. CDR1 is DFQATT, CDR2 SNEGSKA, per germline (reference sequence). Trimming cost V 7 bases and J 0 bases; bases outside gene matches: 6. The CDR3 consists of 13 residues. The CDR3 bases are TGCAGTGTTTGGGGGGGAAGCTCCTACGAGCAGTACTTC. It translates to CSVWGGSSYEQYF.

This clonotype was observed at least ten times. V is TRBV12-3 or TRBV12-4 and J is TRBJ1-1, with a weak D call TRBD1 (6 bases). CDR3 length: 12 amino acids. For the CDR3, the DNA is TGTGCGGGGGGGCTAACAGGTGCTGAAGCTTTCTTT. Its translation: CAGGLTGAEAFF.

This clonotype has ten or more counts. The chain couples TRBV11-2 to TRBJ2-7; D call uncertain. From germline, CDR1 is SGHAT and CDR2 FQNNGV. Trimming removed 1 base at V and 7 bases at J, with 11 bases between. There are 13 residues in the CDR3. The CDR3 nucleotides are TGTGCCAGCAGCTTAGTCACCCCTGGGGAGCAGTACTTC. Translating it yields CASSLVTPGEQYF.

The rearrangement links TRBV12-3 or TRBV12-4 to TRBJ1-5; no clear D gene. V was cut by 5 bases and J by 1 base, with 12 bases left in between. CDR3 length: 15 residues. The CDR3 is CASSESGESNQPQHF. CDR3 nucleotide sequence: TGTGCCAGCAGTGAGTCGGGTGAAAGCAATCAGCCCCAGCATTTT.

This chain links TRBV4-1 with TRBJ2-5, with 9 bases matching TRBD2. J was trimmed by 3 bases and V by 0 bases; bases with no gene match: 5. The germline CDR1 and CDR2 sequences are MGHRA and YSYEKL. This CDR3 comprises 16 residues. The DNA of the CDR3 is TGCGCCAGCAGCCAAGATCCTAGACTAGCGGAAGAGACCCAGTACTTC. Its translation: CASSQDPRLAEETQYF.

This clonotype was found a few times. The chain is built from TRBV20-1 and TRBJ2-7, with D perhaps given as TRBD1 or TRBD2 (5 bases each). V lost 0 bases to trimming and J lost 6 bases, with 18 bases between them. Germline assignment: CDR1 DFQATT and CDR2 SNEGSKA (reference sequence). This CDR3 region has 15 residues. DNA for the CDR3: TGCAGTGCTAGAGATCAATGGGGGAGACGGGGCGAGCAGTACTTC. Protein product: CSARDQWGRRGEQYF.

A note on this clonotype: One end of the junction does not line up with germline, which may come from a read error. The rearrangement links TRBV7-9 to TRBJ1-1; unclear D gene. The germline gives CDR1 SEHNR, CDR2 FQNEAQ (reference sequence). The CDR3 totals 15 residues. Written as DNA, the CDR3 is TGTGCCAGCAGCTTAGAACCAGGATTGAACACTGGAGCTTTCTTT. This translates into CASSLEPGLNTGAFF.

The chain combines TRBV4-3 with TRBJ2-1, with D maybe TRBD2 (6 bases). CDR1 is LGHNA and CDR2 is YSLEER in the germline V gene. The V end was cut by 3 bases, the J end by 8 bases, with 14 bases between. This CDR3 contains 14 residues. The chain's CDR3 is CASSQVRLVDEQFF. In nucleotides, the CDR3 is TGCGCCAGCAGCCAGGTTCGACTAGTGGATGAGCAGTTCTTC.

CDR3 nucleotides: TGCGCCAGCAGCCAAACCCAGGCGTACGAGCAGTACTTC. Amino acids: CASSQTQAYEQYF. V usage is TRBV4-1 and J usage is TRBJ2-7; D is unresolved. Trimming removed 2 bases from V and 4 bases from J, with 9 bases in between. This CDR3 region has 13 residues. From germline, CDR1 is MGHRA and CDR2 YSYEKL.